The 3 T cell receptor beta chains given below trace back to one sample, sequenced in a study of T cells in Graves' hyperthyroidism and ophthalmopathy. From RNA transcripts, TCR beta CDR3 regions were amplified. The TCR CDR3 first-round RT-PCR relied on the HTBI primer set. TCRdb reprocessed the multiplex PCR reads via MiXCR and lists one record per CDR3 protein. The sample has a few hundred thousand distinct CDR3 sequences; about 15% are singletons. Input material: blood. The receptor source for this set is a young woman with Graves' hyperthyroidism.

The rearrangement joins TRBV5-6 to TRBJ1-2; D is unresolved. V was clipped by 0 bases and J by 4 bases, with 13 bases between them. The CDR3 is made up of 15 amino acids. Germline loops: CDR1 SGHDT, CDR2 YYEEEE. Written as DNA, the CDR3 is TGTGCCAGCAGCTTGGGGGCTTGGGCAATCTATGGCTACACCTTC. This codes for CASSLGAWAIYGYTF.

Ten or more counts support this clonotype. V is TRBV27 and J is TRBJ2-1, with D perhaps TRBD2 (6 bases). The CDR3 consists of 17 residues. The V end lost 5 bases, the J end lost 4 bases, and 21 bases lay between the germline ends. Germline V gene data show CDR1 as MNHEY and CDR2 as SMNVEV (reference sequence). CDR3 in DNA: TGTGCCAGCAGTCTCCTCCCGGGACTCGCCGAATACAATGAGCAGTTCTTC. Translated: CASSLLPGLAEYNEQFF.

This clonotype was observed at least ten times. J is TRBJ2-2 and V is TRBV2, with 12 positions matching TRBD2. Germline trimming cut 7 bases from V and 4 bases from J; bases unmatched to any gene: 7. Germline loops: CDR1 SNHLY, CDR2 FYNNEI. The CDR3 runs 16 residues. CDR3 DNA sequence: TGTGCCAGCACTATGACTAGCGGGAGTAGCACCGGGGAGCTGTTTTTT. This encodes CASTMTSGSSTGELFF. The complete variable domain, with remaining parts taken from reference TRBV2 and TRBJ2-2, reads EPEVTQTPSHQVTQMGQEVILRCVPISNHLYFYWYRQILGQKVEFLVSFYNNEISEKSEIFDDQFSVERPDGSNFTLKIRSTKLEDSAMYFCASTMTSGSSTGELFFGEGSRLTVL.